A single sample gave rise to the 13 T cell receptor beta chains below, sequenced in a study of spatial heterogeneity in lung cancer. TCRdb ran MiXCR on the 5' RACE reads and lists one entry per CDR3 protein. The data hold about 92,000 distinct CDR3 sequences, with 10% to 15% observed a single time. Time point meaning: sample taken at primary tumor resection. Material: PBMCs, obtained at surgery. The receptors were gathered from a male donor with early-stage non-small cell lung cancer.

This clonotype was detected a few times. This chain joins TRBV7-6 and TRBJ2-5; 9 nucleotides align to TRBD1. CDR3 length equals 18 residues. J gave up 2 bases and V 3 bases, and 13 bases lay outside the gene matches. The germline CDR1 and CDR2 sequences are SGHVS and FNYEAQ. The CDR3 spells CASSFTGGRGKSQETQYF. CDR3 bases: TGTGCCAGCAGCTTTACAGGGGGCCGTGGGAAATCACAAGAGACCCAGTACTTC.

This clonotype was counted between two and nine times. The rearrangement links TRBV6-2 or TRBV6-3 to TRBJ1-5; TRBD1 aligns across 9 bases. The germline CDR1 and CDR2 sequences are MNHEY and SVGEGT. The length of the CDR3 is 16 residues. With V trimmed by 2 bases and J by 7 bases, 9 bases remained unmatched. CDR3: CASSYLGQGGEQPQHF. In DNA, the CDR3 is TGTGCCAGCAGTTACCTGGGACAGGGTGGGGAGCAGCCCCAGCATTTT.

This clonotype was detected a few times. The CDR3 region has the DNA TGCGCCAGCAGCCTAATTGAGACCCAGTACTTC. This gives the protein CASSLIETQYF. The V and J genes are TRBV5-1 and TRBJ2-5; D unclear. The CDR3 is 11 amino acids. Germline V gives CDR1 SGHRS, CDR2 YFSETQ. V was trimmed by 4 bases and J by 5 bases, leaving 6 bases between them.

The V and J genes are TRBV5-1 and TRBJ2-4, with D perhaps given as TRBD1 or TRBD2 (5 bases each). Germline V CDR1 and CDR2: SGHRS, YFSETQ. This CDR3 is built from 16 residues. V lost 4 bases and J 0 bases, leaving 14 bases between the germline ends. The CDR3 protein is CASSPGPGAAKNIQYF. The CDR3, as DNA: TGCGCCAGCAGCCCCGGGCCCGGGGCAGCCAAAAACATTCAGTACTTC.

V is TRBV27 and J is TRBJ2-7; possible D gene TRBD2, 6 bases. This CDR3 spans 16 amino acids. Trimming stripped 5 bases from V and 0 bases from J, with 17 bases between. The germline gives CDR1 MNHEY, CDR2 SMNVEV (reference sequence). CDR3 in amino acids: CASSLLLGGTSYEQYF. The CDR3 DNA follows: TGTGCCAGCAGTCTCCTCCTCGGCGGGACCTCCTACGAGCAGTACTTC.

This clonotype was found a few times. The rearrangement uses TRBV5-1 and TRBJ2-5, with 13 bases aligning to TRBD2. CDR1 is SGHRS and CDR2 is YFSETQ in the germline V gene. With 0 bases clipped from V and 2 bases from J, the junction kept 7 bases outside the gene matches. The CDR3 totals 18 residues. In nucleotides, the CDR3 is TGCGCCAGCAGCTTGGCCGGGACTAGCGGGAATCGGCAAGAGACCCAGTACTTC. Its protein product is CASSLAGTSGNRQETQYF.

The chain has TRBV20-1 and TRBJ1-2, with D maybe TRBD1 (5 bases). This CDR3 is built from 14 residues. CDR1 and CDR2 (germline): DFQATT, SNEGSKA (reference sequence). V shed 5 bases and J shed 4 bases, with 17 bases lying between them. The CDR3 reads CSAGVRAGSYGYTF. The CDR3 DNA reads TGCAGTGCTGGGGTTAGGGCAGGGAGCTATGGCTACACCTTC.

This clonotype was detected ten times or more. CDR3 protein: CASTAGHEQYF. The CDR3 nucleotides are TGTGCCAGCACCGCAGGCCACGAGCAGTACTTC. This sequence joins TRBV7-9 and TRBJ2-7, with D hard to call. In germline, CDR1 is SEHNR, CDR2 FQNEAQ (reference sequence). The V and J ends lost 7 bases and 5 bases respectively, with 9 bases between them. The CDR3 runs 11 residues.

The V and J genes are TRBV3-1 and TRBJ1-2, with unresolved D. The V gene's germline CDR1 is LGHDT and CDR2 YNNKEL (reference sequence). V was clipped by 0 bases and J by 7 bases, with 12 bases between them. CDR3 length: 14 residues. CDR3 sequence (DNA): TGTGCCAGCAGCCAAGATGTATCGAGATCTGGCTACACCTTC. This encodes CASSQDVSRSGYTF. The whole variable domain, remainder taken from reference TRBV3-1 and TRBJ1-2, is DTAVSQTPKYLVTQMGNDKSIKCEQNLGHDTMYWYKQDSKKFLKIMFSYNNKELIINETVPNRFSPKSPDKAHLNLHINSLELGDSAVYFCASSQDVSRSGYTFGSGTRLTVV.

This clonotype has a handful of counts. The chain links TRBV20-1 to TRBJ2-5; D might be TRBD2 (5 bases). Germline assignment: CDR1 DFQATT and CDR2 SNEGSKA (reference sequence). V gave up 6 bases and J gave up 5 bases, with 22 bases separating them. CDR3 length equals 15 residues. The chain's CDR3 is CSAQKPQGPGETQYF. DNA of the CDR3: TGCAGTGCACAAAAACCTCAAGGTCCGGGGGAGACCCAGTACTTC.

The rearrangement joins TRBV6-2 or TRBV6-3 to TRBJ2-7; 7 positions match TRBD1. Trimming cost V 6 bases and J 1 base; bases outside gene matches: 9. The CDR3 extends over 15 amino acids. Germline CDR1 reads MNHEY; CDR2 reads SVGEGT. The CDR3 nucleotides read TGTGCCAGCAGCCGACTGGACAGGTATTCCTACGAGCAGTACTTC. Translated, it gives CASSRLDRYSYEQYF.

The chain combines TRBV11-2 with TRBJ2-1; possibly TRBD2 for D (7 bases). CDR1 and CDR2 from the germline V gene are SGHAT and FQNNGV. V gave up 7 bases and J gave up 3 bases, with 19 bases separating them. There are 16 residues in the CDR3. The CDR3 protein is CASNVGGAGNYNEQFF. The CDR3 DNA is TGTGCCAGCAATGTAGGGGGGGCAGGGAACTACAATGAGCAGTTCTTC.

This clonotype was picked up a small number of times. The chain combines TRBV7-2 with TRBJ2-7, with D hard to call. The CDR3 has 12 residues. CDR1 and CDR2 (germline): SGHTA, FQGNSA. V lost 2 bases to trimming and J lost 7 bases, with 9 bases between them. The CDR3 region has the DNA TGTGCCAGCAGCTTAAGGGCTGGGGAGCAGTACTTC. Translation: CASSLRAGEQYF.